A selection of T cell receptor beta chains follows, all from one sample in a study of control samples from healthy donors and cancer patients. Only in-frame clones appear in the TCRdb table, and some are missing; sequencing was by immunoSEQ multiplex PCR. The sample holds about 190,000 clones, roughly nine tenths seen once. The sample was blood. Receptors originate from a man aged 30-40 years in good health. Both conserved end residues are part of each CDR3. D genes are given only for firm matches. For some rows the clone size is stated as once, few or many, or as a class when expanded; others skip it.

>.|TRBJ2-6|.|TRBV5-1
CASGDSSGANVLTF
TGCGCCAGCGGTGACAGCTCTGGGGCCAACGTCCTGACTTTC
>TRBD1|TRBJ2-3|.|TRBV10-3
CAISEPLPGDRITDTQYF
TGTGCCATCAGTGAACCACTTCCGGGGGACAGGATCACAGATACGCAGTATTTT
>.|TRBJ1-1|.|TRBV7-9
CASSSQGHTEAFF
TGTGCCAGCAGCTCACAGGGCCACACTGAAGCTTTCTTT
>.|TRBJ2-1|.|TRBV6-1
CASKSGYNEQFF
TGTGCCAGCAAGTCAGGTTACAATGAGCAGTTCTTC
>.|TRBJ1-1|once|TRBV6-5
CASRPGDTNTEAFF
TGTGCCAGCAGACCAGGGGATACGAACACTGAAGCTTTCTTT
>.|TRBJ2-2|.|TRBV27
CASSPVNTGELFF
TGTGCCAGCAGCCCCGTTAACACCGGGGAGCTGTTTTTT
>TRBD2|TRBJ2-3|.|TRBV7-9
CASSLVPSGEDTDTQYF
TGTGCCAGCAGCTTAGTTCCTAGCGGGGAGGACACAGATACGCAGTATTTT
>TRBD1|TRBJ2-7|.|TRBV5-4
CASRGTGVGEQYF
TGTGCCAGCAGAGGGACAGGGGTAGGTGAGCAGTACTTC
>TRBD1|TRBJ2-1|.|TRBV25-1
CASRGDRASYNEQFF
TGTGCCAGCAGGGGGGACAGGGCCTCCTACAATGAGCAGTTCTTC
>.|TRBJ1-2|.|TRBV4-1
CASSQEVGIWGFDGYTF
TGCGCCAGCAGCCAAGAAGTAGGTATCTGGGGGTTTGATGGCTACACCTTC
>.|TRBJ1-5|.|TRBV7-9
CASSKGTIMNQPQHF
TGTGCCAGCAGCAAAGGAACAATAATGAATCAGCCCCAGCATTTT
>.|TRBJ1-5|.|TRBV9
CASSATGTNQPQHF
TGTGCCAGCAGCGCAACAGGAACGAATCAGCCCCAGCATTTT
>TRBD2|TRBJ2-3|.|TRBV2
CASTRTSRADTQYF
TGTGCCAGCACGCGGACTAGTAGGGCAGATACGCAGTATTTT
>.|TRBJ1-2|.|TRBV6-1
CASSEGGRNYGYTF
TGTGCCAGCAGTGAGGGGGGACGGAACTATGGCTACACCTTC
>.|TRBJ2-7|.|TRBV5-1
CASSFRDTSYEQYF
TGCGCCAGCAGCTTCCGGGACACCTCCTACGAGCAGTACTTC
>.|TRBJ1-6|.|TRBV12-5
CASGLEDSPLHF
TGTGCTAGTGGCTTGGAGGATTCACCCCTCCACTTT
>.|TRBJ2-1|once|TRBV11-2
CASRSPRGSRYYEQFF
TGTGCCAGCAGGTCTCCTAGGGGGTCTCGTTACTATGAGCAGTTCTTC
>TRBD1|TRBJ1-2|.|TRBV3-1/TRBV3-2
CASSQVWTGDYGYTF
TGTGCCAGCAGCCAAGTCTGGACAGGGGACTATGGCTACACCTTC
>.|TRBJ1-5|medium-sized|TRBV4-1
CASSQDPNQPQHF
TGCGCCAGCAGCCAAGATCCCAATCAGCCCCAGCATTTT
>.|TRBJ1-5|.|TRBV6-5
CASSYDSNQPQHF
TGTGCCAGCAGTTACGATAGTAATCAGCCCCAGCATTTT
>TRBD1|TRBJ1-1|.|TRBV5-1
CASRRQGGSNTEAFF
TGCGCCAGCAGGCGACAGGGCGGTTCTAACACTGAAGCTTTCTTT
>.|TRBJ1-4|.|TRBV27
CASSLLTGRRNEKLFF
TGTGCCAGCAGTTTACTAACAGGGAGGAGGAATGAAAAACTGTTTTTT
>.|TRBJ1-2|.|TRBV4-1
CASSQAQTMPGYGYTF
TGCGCCAGCAGCCAAGCGCAGACGATGCCGGGATATGGCTACACCTTC
>TRBD1|TRBJ1-2|.|TRBV5-6
CASTGTVEVYTF
TGTGCCAGTACCGGGACAGTCGAAGTCTACACCTTC
>.|TRBJ2-3|.|TRBV7-3
CASSFLGAPDTQYF
TGTGCCAGCAGCTTTCTTGGAGCCCCAGATACGCAGTATTTT
>.|TRBJ2-2|once|TRBV6-5
CASRSGTLNTGELFF
TGTGCCAGCAGATCCGGGACATTGAACACCGGGGAGCTGTTTTTT
>.|TRBJ1-5|.|TRBV28
CASGRGGNSNQPQHF
TGTGCCAGCGGGCGAGGGGGGAATAGCAATCAGCCCCAGCATTTT
>.|TRBJ1-2|.|TRBV18
CASSPEVAYGYTF
TGTGCCAGCTCACCGGAGGTAGCCTATGGCTACACCTTC
>.|TRBJ1-4|.|TRBV5-5
CASNPGPGVTNEKLFF
TGTGCCAGCAACCCAGGCCCCGGGGTTACTAATGAAAAACTGTTTTTT
>TRBD1|TRBJ1-3|.|TRBV5-1
CASSLMTGGINTIYF
TGCGCCAGCAGCTTGATGACAGGGGGAATAAACACCATATATTTT
>.|TRBJ1-2|.|TRBV3-1/TRBV3-2
CASSQDHGPGESNYGYTF
TGTGCCAGCAGCCAAGATCATGGGCCAGGGGAATCTAACTATGGCTACACCTTC
>.|TRBJ2-2|.|TRBV5-6
CASSLLTGRSNTGELFF
TGTGCCAGCAGCCTACTGACAGGAAGATCCAACACCGGGGAGCTGTTTTTT
>TRBD1|TRBJ1-5|.|TRBV6-5
CASRPDRVSQPQHF
TGTGCCAGCAGGCCCGACAGGGTGAGCCAGCCCCAGCATTTT
>.|TRBJ2-7|.|TRBV11-3
CASSSRDRGYEQYF
TGTGCCAGCAGCAGCCGGGATAGGGGCTACGAGCAGTACTTC
>.|TRBJ1-3|.|TRBV19
CASSIAALGSGNTIYF
TGTGCCAGTAGTATCGCAGCCCTCGGGTCTGGAAACACCATATATTTT
>.|TRBJ1-3|.|TRBV29-1
CSVEGGPGNTIYF
TGCAGCGTTGAAGGAGGGCCTGGAAACACCATATATTTT
>.|TRBJ1-2|.|TRBV5-1
CASGTANEHGYTF
TGCGCCAGCGGTACAGCCAATGAACATGGCTACACCTTC
>TRBD1|TRBJ1-2|.|TRBV14
CASSQSWTGNYYGYTF
TGTGCCAGCAGCCAATCGTGGACAGGGAATTATTATGGCTACACCTTC
>TRBD1|TRBJ1-1|.|TRBV5-1
CASRRETGDTEAFF
TGCGCCAGCAGGCGGGAGACAGGGGACACTGAAGCTTTCTTT
>TRBD2|TRBJ2-2|.|TRBV27
CASSRASGVGGELFF
TGTGCCAGCAGTAGGGCTAGCGGGGTGGGCGGGGAGCTGTTTTTT
>TRBD1|TRBJ1-1|.|TRBV11-3
CASSNRDSEEAFF
TGTGCCAGCAGCAACCGGGACAGCGAGGAAGCTTTCTTT
>.|TRBJ2-7|.|TRBV6-5
CATKFPREGEYF
TGTGCCACAAAATTTCCCAGGGAGGGGGAGTACTTC
>.|TRBJ1-3|.|TRBV3-1/TRBV3-2
CASSAHERGSSGNTIYF
TGTGCCAGCAGCGCGCACGAGAGGGGTAGCTCTGGAAACACCATATATTTT
>TRBD2|TRBJ2-3|.|TRBV3-1/TRBV3-2
CASSRAGGLPDTQYF
TGTGCCAGCAGTAGAGCGGGGGGCCTCCCAGATACGCAGTATTTT
>TRBD1|TRBJ2-1|.|TRBV24-1
CATGLKGQGLDNEQFF
TGTGCCACCGGCTTAAAGGGACAGGGCCTAGACAATGAGCAGTTCTTC
>TRBD2|TRBJ2-3|.|TRBV3-1/TRBV3-2
CASSQVVSGGADTQYF
TGTGCCAGCAGCCAAGTAGTGAGCGGGGGCGCGGATACGCAGTATTTT
>.|TRBJ1-1|once|TRBV15
CATSRGGSTEAFF
TGTGCCACCAGCAGAGGGGGGAGCACTGAAGCTTTCTTT
>TRBD1|TRBJ1-5|.|TRBV19
CATRGTGVWQPQHF
TGTGCCACACGCGGGACAGGGGTTTGGCAGCCCCAGCATTTT
>.|TRBJ2-7|.|TRBV30
CAWSRGGGIEQYF
TGTGCCTGGAGTAGAGGAGGGGGTATCGAGCAGTACTTC
>.|TRBJ2-1|many|TRBV7-9
CASSLVAGRVEDEQFF
TGTGCCAGCAGCTTAGTGGCTGGCAGGGTGGAAGATGAGCAGTTCTTC
>TRBD1|TRBJ2-7|.|TRBV4-2
CASSQGPGQGSYEQYF
TGTGCCAGCAGCCAAGGTCCGGGACAGGGGTCCTACGAGCAGTACTTC
>TRBD1|TRBJ1-1|.|TRBV5-1
CASSLARTGRDEAFF
TGCGCCAGCAGCTTGGCGAGGACAGGTCGGGATGAAGCTTTCTTT
>.|TRBJ1-3|.|TRBV30
CAWSRTSGTGNTIYF
TGTGCCTGGAGTCGAACCTCAGGGACTGGAAACACCATATATTTT